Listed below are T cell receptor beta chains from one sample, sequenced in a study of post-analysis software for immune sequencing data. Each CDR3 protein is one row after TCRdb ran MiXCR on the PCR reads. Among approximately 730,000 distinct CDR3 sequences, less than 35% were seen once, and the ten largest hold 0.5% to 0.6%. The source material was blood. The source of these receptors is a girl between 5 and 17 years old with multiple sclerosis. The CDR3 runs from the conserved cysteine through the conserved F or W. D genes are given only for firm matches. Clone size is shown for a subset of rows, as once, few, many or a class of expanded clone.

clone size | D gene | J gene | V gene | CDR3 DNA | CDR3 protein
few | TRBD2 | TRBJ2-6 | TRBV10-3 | TGTGCCATCAGTGAGTCCATTGTCGGGGGGGCGTTCTCCGGGGCCAACGTCCTGACTTTC | CAISESIVGGAFSGANVLTF
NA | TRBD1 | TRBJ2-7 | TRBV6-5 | TGTGCCAGCAGTTACTCTCGGACAGGGTCTCTCGAGCAGTACTTC | CASSYSRTGSLEQYF
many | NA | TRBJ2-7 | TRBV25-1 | TGTGCCAGCAGTGACTACTACGAGCAGTACTTC | CASSDYYEQYF
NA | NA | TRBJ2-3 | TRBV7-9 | TGTGCCAGCAGCTTATTCGGGGTAGCCTCGTCCACAGATACGCAGTATTTT | CASSLFGVASSTDTQYF
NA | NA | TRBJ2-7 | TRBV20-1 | TGCAGTGCTAATGGCCTTACAGGGCCCTACGAGCAGTACTTC | CSANGLTGPYEQYF
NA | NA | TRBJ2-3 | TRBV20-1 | TGCAGTGCGGAAGAGGTTCTTGATACGCAGTATTTT | CSAEEVLDTQYF
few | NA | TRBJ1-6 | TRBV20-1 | TGCAGTGCCCGGAAAGGGACTTCGGGACAAAATTCACCCCTCCACTTT | CSARKGTSGQNSPLHF
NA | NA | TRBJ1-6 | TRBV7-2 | TGTGCCAGCAGCTTAGGCACCCAACCCCGCCACTTT | CASSLGTQPRHF
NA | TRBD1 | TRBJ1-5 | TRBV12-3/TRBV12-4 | TGTGCCAGCAGTTTGCAGGGGGACTGGCAGCCCCAGCATTTT | CASSLQGDWQPQHF
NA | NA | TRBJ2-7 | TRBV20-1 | TGCAGTGCTAGAGCCGGGACTGGAATGACCTACGAGCAGTACTTC | CSARAGTGMTYEQYF